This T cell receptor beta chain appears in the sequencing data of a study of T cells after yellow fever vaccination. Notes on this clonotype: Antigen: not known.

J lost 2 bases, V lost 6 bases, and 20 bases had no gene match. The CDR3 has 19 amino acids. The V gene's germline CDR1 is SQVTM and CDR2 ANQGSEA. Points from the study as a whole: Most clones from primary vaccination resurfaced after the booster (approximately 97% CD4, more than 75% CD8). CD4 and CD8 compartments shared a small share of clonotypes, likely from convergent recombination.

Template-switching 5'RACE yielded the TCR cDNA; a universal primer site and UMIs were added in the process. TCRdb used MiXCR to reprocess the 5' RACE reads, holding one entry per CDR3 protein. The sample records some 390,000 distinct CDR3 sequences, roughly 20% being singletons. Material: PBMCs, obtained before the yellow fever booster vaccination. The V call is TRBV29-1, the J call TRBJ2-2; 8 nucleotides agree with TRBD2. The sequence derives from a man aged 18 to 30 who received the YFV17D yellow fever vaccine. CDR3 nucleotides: TGCAGCGTCTCCCTCCGAGGTAGCGGGGTGGCCGGTAACACCGGGGAGCTGTTTTTT. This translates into CSVSLRGSGVAGNTGELFF.